This T cell receptor (beta chain) came from a study of T-cell memory formation after mild COVID-19. Study background: TCR clusters showed largely donor specificity. Findings of the study overall: Mostly located in CM and EM were contracting CD4+ clones, with contracting CD8+ clones located in EMRA. Day 15 to 85 contracting clones showed balanced CD4/CD8; day 15 to 37 expanders favored CD4+.

A word on this clonotype: The antigen is not known.

5'RACE, which relied on constant-segment primers, yielded TCR alpha and TCR beta cDNA libraries carrying sample barcodes and UMIs. TCRdb ran MiXCR on the 5' RACE reads and lists one entry per CDR3 protein. This sample has 400,000 to 500,000 distinct CDR3 sequences, with roughly 18% found just once. This CDR3 has 16 amino acids. J was trimmed by 6 bases and V by 2 bases; bases with no gene match: 9. Per germline, CDR1 SGHTA and CDR2 FQGNSA. The gene calls are TRBV7-2 and TRBJ2-1; 8 bases are a match to TRBD2. This clonotype originated in a man aged 18 to 30 who had mild COVID-19 (a few samples of this study predate the infection). Cell type and time point are not known. Sequenced: PBMCs or a T cell subset sorted from them (not recorded which). CDR3 sequence reads: CASSLTTGLGSNEQFF. The CDR3 DNA sequence: TGTGCCAGCAGCTTAACCACGGGACTAGGTTCCAATGAGCAGTTCTTC.